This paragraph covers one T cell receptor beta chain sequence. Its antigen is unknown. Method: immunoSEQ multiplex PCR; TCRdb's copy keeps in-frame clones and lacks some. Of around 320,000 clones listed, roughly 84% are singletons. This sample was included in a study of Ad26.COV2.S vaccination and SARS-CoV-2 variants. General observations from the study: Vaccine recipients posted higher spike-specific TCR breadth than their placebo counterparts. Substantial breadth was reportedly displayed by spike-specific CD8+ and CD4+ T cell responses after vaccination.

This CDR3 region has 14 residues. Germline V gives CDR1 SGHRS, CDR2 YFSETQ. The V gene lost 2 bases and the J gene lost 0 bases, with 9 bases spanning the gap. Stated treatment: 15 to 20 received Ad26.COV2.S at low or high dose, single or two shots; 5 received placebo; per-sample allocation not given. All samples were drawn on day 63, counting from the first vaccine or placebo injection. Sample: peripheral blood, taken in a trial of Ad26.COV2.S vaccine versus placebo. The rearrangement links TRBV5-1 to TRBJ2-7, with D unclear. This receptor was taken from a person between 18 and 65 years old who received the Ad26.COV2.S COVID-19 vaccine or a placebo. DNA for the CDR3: TGCGCCAGCAGCTTCGGCCGGAGCTCCTACGAGCAGTACTTC. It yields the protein CASSFGRSSYEQYF.